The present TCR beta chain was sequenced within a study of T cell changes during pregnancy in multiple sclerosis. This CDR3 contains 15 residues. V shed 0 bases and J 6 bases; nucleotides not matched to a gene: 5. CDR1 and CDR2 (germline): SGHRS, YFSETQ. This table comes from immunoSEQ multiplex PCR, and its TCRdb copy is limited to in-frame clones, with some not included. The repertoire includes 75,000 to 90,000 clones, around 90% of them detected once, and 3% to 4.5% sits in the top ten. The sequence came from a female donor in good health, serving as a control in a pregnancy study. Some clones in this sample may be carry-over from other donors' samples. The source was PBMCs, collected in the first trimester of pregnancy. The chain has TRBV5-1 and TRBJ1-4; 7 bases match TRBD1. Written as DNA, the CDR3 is TGCGCCAGCAGCTTGGGTAGGGGGCGGTATGAAAAACTGTTTTTT. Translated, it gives CASSLGRGRYEKLFF. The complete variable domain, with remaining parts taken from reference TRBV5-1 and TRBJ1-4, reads KAGVTQTPRYLIKTRGQQVTLSCSPISGHRSVSWYQQTPGQGLQFLFEYFSETQRNKGNFPGRFSGRQFSNSRSEMNVSTLELGDSALYLCASSLGRGRYEKLFFGSGTQLSVL.